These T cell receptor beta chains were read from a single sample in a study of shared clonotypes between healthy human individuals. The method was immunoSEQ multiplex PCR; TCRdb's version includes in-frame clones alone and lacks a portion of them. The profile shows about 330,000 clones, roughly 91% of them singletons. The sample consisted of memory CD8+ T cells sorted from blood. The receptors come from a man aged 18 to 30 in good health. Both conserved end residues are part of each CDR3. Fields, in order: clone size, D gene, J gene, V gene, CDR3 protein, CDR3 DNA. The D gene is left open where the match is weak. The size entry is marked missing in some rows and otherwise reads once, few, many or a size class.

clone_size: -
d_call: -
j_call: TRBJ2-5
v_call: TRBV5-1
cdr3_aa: CASTAVETQYF
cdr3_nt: TGCGCCAGCACAGCCGTAGAGACCCAGTACTTC

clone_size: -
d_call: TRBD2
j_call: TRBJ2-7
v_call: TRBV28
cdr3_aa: CASSLLRGGPEQYF
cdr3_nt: TGTGCCAGCAGTTTACTGCGGGGGGGCCCCGAGCAGTACTTC

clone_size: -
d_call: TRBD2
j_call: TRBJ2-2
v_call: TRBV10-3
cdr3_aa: CAISEVGGGLAGKELFF
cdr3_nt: TGTGCCATCAGTGAGGTCGGCGGGGGCCTAGCGGGAAAGGAGCTGTTTTTT

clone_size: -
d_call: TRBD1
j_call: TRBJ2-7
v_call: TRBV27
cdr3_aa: CASSRDSYEQYF
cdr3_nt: TGTGCCAGCAGTCGGGACAGCTACGAGCAGTACTTC

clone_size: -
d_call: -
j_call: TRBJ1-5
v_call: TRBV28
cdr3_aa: CASSLLETGQPQHF
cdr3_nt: TGTGCCAGCAGTTTATTGGAAACGGGTCAGCCCCAGCATTTT

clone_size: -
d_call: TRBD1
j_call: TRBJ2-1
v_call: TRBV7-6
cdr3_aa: CASSLAGQGLGPYNEQFF
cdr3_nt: TGTGCCAGCAGCTTAGCGGGACAGGGCCTGGGCCCTTACAATGAGCAGTTCTTC

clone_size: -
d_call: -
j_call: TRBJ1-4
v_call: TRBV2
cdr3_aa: CASRPEVMANEKLFF
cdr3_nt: TGTGCCAGCAGGCCAGAAGTTATGGCTAATGAAAAACTGTTTTTT

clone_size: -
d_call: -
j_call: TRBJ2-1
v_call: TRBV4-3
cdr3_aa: CASSQVFPEGEQFF
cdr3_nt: TGCGCCAGCAGCCAAGTGTTCCCCGAGGGTGAGCAGTTCTTC

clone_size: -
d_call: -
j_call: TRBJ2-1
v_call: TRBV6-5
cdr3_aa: CASSYSWESSDEQFF
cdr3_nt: TGTGCCAGCAGTTACTCGTGGGAGAGCTCTGATGAGCAGTTCTTC

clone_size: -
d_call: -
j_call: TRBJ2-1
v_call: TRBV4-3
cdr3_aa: CASSQAYLSYNEQFF
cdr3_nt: TGCGCCAGCAGCCAAGCCTACCTTTCCTACAATGAGCAGTTCTTC

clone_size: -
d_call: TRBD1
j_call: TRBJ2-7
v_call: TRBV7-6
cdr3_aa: CASSRPQGAYSYEQYF
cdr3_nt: TGTGCCAGCAGCCGTCCACAGGGGGCTTACTCCTACGAGCAGTACTTC

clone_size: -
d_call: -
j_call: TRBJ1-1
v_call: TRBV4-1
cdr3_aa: CASSPGGGPDLNTEAFF
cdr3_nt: TGCGCCAGCAGCCCTGGTGGGGGGCCAGATCTCAACACTGAAGCTTTCTTT

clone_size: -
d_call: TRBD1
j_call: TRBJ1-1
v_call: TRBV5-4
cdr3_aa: CASSLARQGETEAFF
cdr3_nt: TGTGCCAGCAGCTTGGCCCGACAGGGCGAAACTGAAGCTTTCTTT

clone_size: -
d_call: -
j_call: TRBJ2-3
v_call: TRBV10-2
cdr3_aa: CASSAFFRGLTDTQYF
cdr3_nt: TGCGCCAGCAGTGCATTTTTTAGGGGTCTGACAGATACGCAGTATTTT

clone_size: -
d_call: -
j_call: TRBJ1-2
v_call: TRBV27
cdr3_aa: CASSLQGEGYGYTF
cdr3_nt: TGTGCCAGCAGTTTGCAGGGAGAAGGTTATGGCTACACCTTC

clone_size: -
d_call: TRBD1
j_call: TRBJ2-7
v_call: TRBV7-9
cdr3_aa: CASTSPGTAYEQYF
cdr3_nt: TGTGCCAGCACCAGCCCCGGGACAGCCTACGAGCAGTACTTC

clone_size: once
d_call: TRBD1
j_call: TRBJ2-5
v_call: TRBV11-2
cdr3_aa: CASTRGGQGIQTQYF
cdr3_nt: TGTGCCAGCACCCGTGGCGGACAGGGTATTCAGACCCAGTACTTC

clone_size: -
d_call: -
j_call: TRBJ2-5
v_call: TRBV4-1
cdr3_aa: CASSQGPGTLLGETQYF
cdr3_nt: TGCGCCAGCAGCCAAGGCCCAGGGACATTACTAGGAGAGACCCAGTACTTC

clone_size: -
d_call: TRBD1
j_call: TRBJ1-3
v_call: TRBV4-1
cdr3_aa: CASSRQVPLTGGGNTIYF
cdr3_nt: TGCGCCAGCAGCCGCCAAGTCCCGCTAACAGGGGGTGGAAACACCATATATTTT

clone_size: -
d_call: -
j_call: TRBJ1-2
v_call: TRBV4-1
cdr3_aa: CASSQEVRDYGYTF
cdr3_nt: TGCGCCAGCAGCCAAGAAGTACGGGACTATGGCTACACCTTC

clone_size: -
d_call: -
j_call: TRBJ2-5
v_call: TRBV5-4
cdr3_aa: CASSYQGETQYF
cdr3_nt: TGTGCCAGCAGCTATCAGGGTGAGACCCAGTACTTC

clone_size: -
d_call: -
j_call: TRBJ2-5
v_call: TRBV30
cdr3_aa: CAWIPDSQETQYF
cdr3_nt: TGTGCCTGGATCCCGGACAGCCAAGAGACCCAGTACTTC

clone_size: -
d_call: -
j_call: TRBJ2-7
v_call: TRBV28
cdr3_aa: CASSLIHEQYF
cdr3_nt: TGTGCCAGCAGTTTAATCCACGAGCAGTACTTC

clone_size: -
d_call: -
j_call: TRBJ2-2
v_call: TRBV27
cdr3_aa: CASTGTGAAGELFF
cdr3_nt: TGTGCCAGCACCGGGACGGGGGCAGCCGGGGAGCTGTTTTTT

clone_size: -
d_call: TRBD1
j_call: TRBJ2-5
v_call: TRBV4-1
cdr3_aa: CASSQEGTDGETQYF
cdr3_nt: TGCGCCAGCAGCCAGGAAGGGACAGATGGAGAGACCCAGTACTTC

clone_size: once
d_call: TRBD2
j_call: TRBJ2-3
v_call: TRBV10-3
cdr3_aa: CAISDAGLAGHPSTDTQYF
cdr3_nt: TGTGCCATCAGTGACGCTGGACTAGCGGGTCACCCTAGCACAGATACGCAGTATTTT

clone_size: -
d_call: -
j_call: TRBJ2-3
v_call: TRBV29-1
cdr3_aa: CSVEGLPDTQYF
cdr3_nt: TGCAGCGTTGAAGGGTTGCCAGATACGCAGTATTTT

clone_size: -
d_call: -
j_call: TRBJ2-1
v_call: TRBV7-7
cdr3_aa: CASSLAQGGVSNEQFF
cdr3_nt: TGTGCTAGCAGCTTGGCACAGGGAGGAGTAAGCAATGAGCAGTTCTTC

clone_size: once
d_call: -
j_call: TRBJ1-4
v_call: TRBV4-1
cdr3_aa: CASSPFIAIVDEKLFF
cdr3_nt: TGCGCCAGCAGCCCCTTTATAGCCATAGTTGATGAAAAACTGTTTTTT

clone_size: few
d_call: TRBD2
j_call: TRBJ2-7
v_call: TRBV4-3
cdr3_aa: CASSQEGPASGVTYEQYF
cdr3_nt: TGCGCCAGCAGCCAAGAGGGTCCCGCTAGCGGGGTTACCTACGAGCAGTACTTC

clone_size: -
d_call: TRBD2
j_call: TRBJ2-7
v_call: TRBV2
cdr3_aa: CASITSGRNSYEQYF
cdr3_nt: TGTGCCAGCATCACTAGCGGGAGGAACTCCTACGAGCAGTACTTC

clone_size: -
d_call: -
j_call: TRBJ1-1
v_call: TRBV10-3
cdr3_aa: CAISEMSMNTEAFF
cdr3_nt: TGTGCCATCAGTGAGATGAGCATGAACACTGAAGCTTTCTTT

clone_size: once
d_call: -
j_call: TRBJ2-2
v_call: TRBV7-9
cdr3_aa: CASAGTKNTGELFF
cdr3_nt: TGTGCCAGCGCCGGGACAAAGAACACCGGGGAGCTGTTTTTT

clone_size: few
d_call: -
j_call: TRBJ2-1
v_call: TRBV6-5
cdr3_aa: CASSYSDNEQFF
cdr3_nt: TGTGCCAGCAGTTACTCGGACAATGAGCAGTTCTTC

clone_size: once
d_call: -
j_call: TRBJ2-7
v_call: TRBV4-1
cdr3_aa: CASSHRTAAYEQYF
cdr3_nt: TGCGCCAGCAGCCACCGGACTGCAGCCTACGAGCAGTACTTC

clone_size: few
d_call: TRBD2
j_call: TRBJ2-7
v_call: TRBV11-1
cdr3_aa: CASSPIAGAYYEQYF
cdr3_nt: TGTGCCAGCAGCCCTATAGCGGGGGCCTACTACGAGCAGTACTTC

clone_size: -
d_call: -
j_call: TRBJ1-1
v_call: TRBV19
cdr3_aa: CASSIDLGPGYSNTEAFF
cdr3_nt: TGTGCCAGTAGTATAGATCTTGGGCCAGGCTACTCAAACACTGAAGCTTTCTTT

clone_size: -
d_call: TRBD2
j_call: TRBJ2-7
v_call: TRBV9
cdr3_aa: CASSVVPSGSLGEQYF
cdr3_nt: TGTGCCAGCAGCGTAGTGCCTAGCGGGTCCCTAGGGGAGCAGTACTTC

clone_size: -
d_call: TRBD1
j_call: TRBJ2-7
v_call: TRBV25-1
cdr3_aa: CASSEFWPGGPNEQYF
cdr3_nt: TGTGCCAGCAGTGAATTTTGGCCAGGGGGCCCCAACGAGCAGTACTTC

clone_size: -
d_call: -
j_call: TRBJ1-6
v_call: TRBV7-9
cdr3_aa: CASSLDPGSYNSPLHF
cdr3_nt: TGTGCCAGCAGCCTCGACCCGGGCTCCTATAATTCACCCCTCCACTTT

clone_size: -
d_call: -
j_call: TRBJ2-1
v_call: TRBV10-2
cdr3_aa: CASTGWNSNEQFF
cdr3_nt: TGCGCCAGCACCGGGTGGAATTCTAATGAGCAGTTCTTC